Below, 24 T cell receptor beta chains from the same sample are listed, as sequenced in a study of T cell changes during pregnancy in multiple sclerosis. The protocol was immunoSEQ multiplex PCR, while the TCRdb copy is restricted to in-frame clones and leaves out a portion. The repertoire holds approximately 130,000 clones, with approximately 93% as singletons. Here the sequenced sample was peripheral blood, taken before pregnancy. The source of these receptors is a female donor with multiple sclerosis, enrolled in a pregnancy study.

The chain joins TRBV27 to TRBJ1-6, with D possibly TRBD1 on 6 matching bases. V dropped 7 bases and J dropped 8 bases, with 21 bases sitting between them. From germline, CDR1 is MNHEY and CDR2 SMNVEV (reference sequence). There are 16 residues in the CDR3. The CDR3 region has the DNA TGTGCCAGCAAAAGCTCGGACAGCCGGGGCTATTCACCCCTCCACTTT. It codes for CASKSSDSRGYSPLHF.

The chain recombines TRBV19 with TRBJ2-7, with D perhaps TRBD2 (6 bases). Germline CDR1 reads LNHDA; CDR2 reads SQIVND (reference sequence). The CDR3 is made up of 13 amino acids. V shed 4 bases and J shed 7 bases, with 14 bases lying between them. This CDR3 is CASSTGTFREQYF. CDR3 coding DNA: TGTGCCAGTAGTACCGGGACTTTTAGAGAGCAGTACTTC.

V and J are TRBV7-9 and TRBJ1-2; possible D gene TRBD1, 6 bases. CDR3 length: 15 residues. Germline V gene data show CDR1 as SEHNR and CDR2 as FQNEAQ (reference sequence). Trimming left V 4 bases short and J 8 bases short, with 20 bases between. CDR3: CASSSNPQGIGGYTF. Here the CDR3 DNA reads TGTGCCAGCAGCTCGAACCCACAGGGAATTGGCGGCTACACCTTC.

This rearrangement joins TRBV28 to TRBJ1-1; TRBD1 is a possible D gene (5 bases). This CDR3 spans 14 amino acids. Looked up from germline, CDR1 is MDHEN and CDR2 is SYDVKM. V was shortened by 5 bases and J by 5 bases, with 15 bases between the two germline ends. The CDR3 bases are TGTGCCAGCAGTCCCACCCCCGACAGTACTGAAGCTTTCTTT. Residues: CASSPTPDSTEAFF.

Concerning this clone itself: This same CDR3 is encoded by further DNA sequences in the sample. This chain connects TRBV7-9 to TRBJ1-2; 7 nucleotides align to TRBD1. From germline, CDR1 is SEHNR and CDR2 FQNEAQ (reference sequence). The CDR3 spans 17 residues. Trimming removed 2 bases from V and 1 base from J; junction bases left unmatched: 10. This CDR3 reads CASSLTSGTASNYGYTF. In nucleotides, the CDR3 is TGTGCCAGCAGCTTAACATCCGGGACAGCTAGTAACTATGGCTACACCTTC. Full variable domain (missing parts from reference TRBV7-9 and TRBJ1-2): DTGVSQNPRHKITKRGQNVTFRCDPISEHNRLYWYRQTLGQGPEFLTYFQNEAQLEKSRLLSDRFSAERPKGSFSTLEIQRTEQGDSAMYLCASSLTSGTASNYGYTFGSGTRLTVV.

This clone has a handful of counts. V is TRBV28 and J is TRBJ2-2, with D possibly matching TRBD2 (6 bases). V lost 5 bases, J lost 1 base, and 14 bases lay in between. This CDR3 contains 16 residues. Per the germline V gene, CDR1 is MDHEN and CDR2 is SYDVKM. The CDR3 protein is CASSKSAGMNTGELFF. CDR3 sequence (DNA): TGTGCCAGCAGTAAATCAGCGGGTATGAACACCGGGGAGCTGTTTTTT.

The chain has TRBV6-1 and TRBJ2-5; 7 bases map to TRBD1. Germline values: CDR1 MNHNS, CDR2 SASEGT. This CDR3 contains 15 residues. Trimming cost V 0 bases and J 4 bases; bases outside gene matches: 5. The chain's CDR3 is CASSEARGPGETQYF. CDR3 in DNA: TGTGCCAGCAGTGAAGCGAGGGGGCCCGGAGAGACCCAGTACTTC.

Concerning this clone itself: The sample carries other DNA sequences with the same CDR3. This chain links TRBV2 with TRBJ1-4; unclear D gene. With 6 bases removed from V and 7 bases from J, the gap between germline ends came to 6 bases. This CDR3 has 11 amino acids. Germline CDR1 SNHLY, CDR2 FYNNEI. As DNA, the CDR3 is TGTGCCAGCAGCCCTTTTGAAAAACTGTTTTTT. It specifies CASSPFEKLFF. Together with reference TRBV2 and TRBJ1-4, the CDR3 gives the full variable domain: EPEVTQTPSHQVTQMGQEVILRCVPISNHLYFYWYRQILGQKVEFLVSFYNNEISEKSEIFDDQFSVERPDGSNFTLKIRSTKLEDSAMYFCASSPFEKLFFGSGTQLSVL.

This sequence joins TRBV7-2 and TRBJ2-1; 14 bases map to TRBD2. The germline CDR1 and CDR2 sequences are SGHTA and FQGNSA. V shed 0 bases and J 8 bases; nucleotides not matched to a gene: 6. This CDR3 has 17 amino acids. This chain's CDR3 is CASSLAGTSGGFDEQFF. CDR3 bases: TGTGCCAGCAGCTTAGCGGGGACTAGCGGGGGATTCGATGAGCAGTTCTTC.

This clone was counted a single time. The genes are TRBV27 and TRBJ1-4, with 11 bases matching TRBD1. The V and J ends lost 2 bases and 10 bases, in that order; junction bases with no gene match: 3. Germline assignment: CDR1 MNHEY and CDR2 SMNVEV (reference sequence). The CDR3 runs to 14 residues. This chain's CDR3 is CASSLDGTGGKLFF. CDR3 nucleotide sequence: TGTGCCAGCAGTTTAGACGGGACAGGGGGAAAACTGTTTTTT.

The chain links TRBV18 to TRBJ1-5; 7 nucleotides agree with TRBD1. Germline loops: CDR1 KGHSH, CDR2 LQKENI. Losses at the gene ends were 4 bases for V and 2 bases for J; bases not matched to a gene: 11. The CDR3 runs 17 residues. In nucleotides, the CDR3 is TGTGCCAGCTCACTCCTCAGACAGGGCTCTGGCAATCAGCCCCAGCATTTT. The encoded protein is CASSLLRQGSGNQPQHF.

The chain links TRBV6-1 to TRBJ2-5; D remains ambiguous. CDR3 length: 14 amino acids. V lost 3 bases to trimming and J lost 3 bases, with 11 bases between them. Germline lookup yields CDR1 MNHNS and CDR2 SASEGT. In DNA, the CDR3 is TGTGCCAGCAGTGAGGCAGGTTCCGAAGAGACCCAGTACTTC. Its protein is CASSEAGSEETQYF.

CDR3 in amino acids: CASSRTPGTYEQYF. In DNA form, the CDR3 reads TGTGCCAGCAGTCGTACCCCCGGGACCTACGAGCAGTACTTC. The V call is TRBV6-6, the J call TRBJ2-7; weak D call: TRBD2 (5 bases). Looked up from germline, CDR1 is MNHNY and CDR2 is SVGAGI (reference sequence). V lost 5 bases and J lost 2, with 13 bases in between. This CDR3 region has 14 residues.

This clone was recorded only once. The chain couples TRBV4-1 to TRBJ1-1; no clear D gene. This CDR3 region has 17 residues. V lost 0 bases, J lost 1 base, and 15 bases lay in between. Germline values: CDR1 MGHRA, CDR2 YSYEKL. CDR3 in amino acids: CASSQDPPGGRNTEAFF. The CDR3 DNA is TGCGCCAGCAGCCAAGATCCTCCCGGAGGGAGGAACACTGAAGCTTTCTTT.

This clone was observed once. The chain combines TRBV19 with TRBJ2-2; 7 bases line up with TRBD1. This CDR3 is built from 16 residues. Germline assignment: CDR1 LNHDA and CDR2 SQIVND (reference sequence). Trimming at V came to 6 bases and at J to 3 bases, leaving 10 bases not matched to a gene. CDR3 DNA: TGTGCCAGTAGAGACAGGGCGACCGGCTACACCGGGGAGCTGTTTTTT. Protein product: CASRDRATGYTGELFF.

This clone was observed a few times. V gene TRBV19 combines with J gene TRBJ1-5; D unclear. Deletions cut 5 bases from V and 3 bases from J, with 11 bases between. The CDR3 is made up of 14 amino acids. Germline loops: CDR1 LNHDA, CDR2 SQIVND (reference sequence). CDR3 protein: CASSPRRFNQPQHF. In DNA form, the CDR3 reads TGTGCCAGTAGTCCCCGCAGATTCAATCAGCCCCAGCATTTT.

This chain joins TRBV27 and TRBJ2-3; the D gene is possibly TRBD2 (6 bases). Trimming cost V 2 bases and J 5 bases, with 11 bases left between them. Germline CDR1 reads MNHEY; CDR2 reads SMNVEV (reference sequence). This CDR3 has 14 amino acids. CDR3 region: CASSLGMGGDTQYF. CDR3 nucleotides: TGTGCCAGCAGTTTAGGGATGGGGGGAGATACGCAGTATTTT.

The J gene is TRBJ1-1, the V gene TRBV14, with unresolved D. CDR3 length equals 15 residues. From germline, CDR1 is SGHDN and CDR2 FVKESK. Trimming stripped 0 bases from V and 4 bases from J, with 12 bases between. The CDR3 is CASSQDGARVTEAFF. The CDR3 DNA reads as TGTGCCAGCAGCCAAGATGGCGCGAGGGTCACTGAAGCTTTCTTT.

V and J are TRBV9 and TRBJ2-2; 7 bases agree with TRBD2. This CDR3 comprises 15 residues. The germline V gene encodes CDR1 SGDLS and CDR2 YYNGEE. V dropped 1 base and J dropped 3; count of bases not matched to a gene: 3. CDR3 loop: CASSVLGGDTGELFF. CDR3 nucleotides: TGTGCCAGCAGCGTACTGGGGGGGGACACCGGGGAGCTGTTTTTT.

The CDR3 region has the DNA TGCGCCAGCAGCTTCAGCGGGGGCCGGCAAGAGACCCAGTACTTC. It specifies CASSFSGGRQETQYF. The rearrangement links TRBV5-1 to TRBJ2-5; 8 bases align to TRBD2. The CDR3 is 15 amino acids. The V and J ends lost 2 bases and 2 bases, in that order; junction bases with no gene match: 5. The V gene's germline CDR1 is SGHRS and CDR2 YFSETQ.

The V and J genes are TRBV4-1 and TRBJ2-3; possibly TRBD1 for D (6 bases). V was pared by 0 bases and J by 4 bases, with 20 bases between. The germline gives CDR1 MGHRA, CDR2 YSYEKL. CDR3 length: 18 residues. CDR3 bases: TGCGCCAGCAGCCAAGAGGGTCGGCCACAGGGTTGGGCAGATACGCAGTATTTT. It yields the protein CASSQEGRPQGWADTQYF.

The chain has TRBV6-1 and TRBJ2-3; 8 bases match TRBD1. Germline CDR1 is MNHNS and CDR2 is SASEGT. This CDR3 contains 15 residues. With 7 bases clipped from V and 1 base from J, the junction kept 7 bases outside the gene matches. CDR3 nucleotides: TGTGCCAGCATCGGTCAGACAGGGGGCACAGATACGCAGTATTTT. As protein: CASIGQTGGTDTQYF.

The CDR3 is CAISDPGREAFF. The CDR3 DNA is TGTGCCATCAGTGACCCAGGGCGCGAAGCTTTCTTT. V is TRBV10-3 and J is TRBJ1-1, with D perhaps matching TRBD1 (5 bases). Between the trimmed V and J ends, which lost 3 bases and 8 bases, there was a span of 10 bases. This CDR3 region has 12 residues. The V gene's germline CDR1 is ENHRY and CDR2 SYGVKD.

V gene TRBV4-1 combines with J gene TRBJ2-7; 9 bases agree with TRBD2. This CDR3 contains 15 residues. CDR1 is MGHRA and CDR2 is YSYEKL in the germline V gene. After removal of 1 base from V and 2 bases from J, the junction contained 3 bases not matched to a gene. CDR3 protein: CASSQVSGGAYEQYF. CDR3 DNA: TGCGCCAGCAGCCAAGTTAGCGGGGGTGCCTACGAGCAGTACTTC.